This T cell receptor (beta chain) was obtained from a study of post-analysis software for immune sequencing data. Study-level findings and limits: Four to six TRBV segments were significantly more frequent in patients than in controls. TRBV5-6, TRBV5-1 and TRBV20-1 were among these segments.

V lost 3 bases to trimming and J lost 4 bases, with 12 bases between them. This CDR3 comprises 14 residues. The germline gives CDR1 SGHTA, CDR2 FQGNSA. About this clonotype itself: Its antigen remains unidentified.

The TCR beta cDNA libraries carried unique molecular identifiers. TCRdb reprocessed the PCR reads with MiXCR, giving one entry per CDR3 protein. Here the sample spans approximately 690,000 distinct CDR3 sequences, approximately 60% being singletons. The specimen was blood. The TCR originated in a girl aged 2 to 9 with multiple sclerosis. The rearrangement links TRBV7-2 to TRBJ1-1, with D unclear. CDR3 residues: CASSFEELGTEAFF. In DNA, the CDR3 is TGTGCCAGCAGCTTTGAAGAACTCGGCACTGAAGCTTTCTTT.